The clone carrying this T cell receptor beta chain appeared once. The target antigen is unknown. These data come from a study of shared clonotypes between healthy human individuals. Study-wide context: For every donor, three CD4 naive, three CD4 memory, two CD8 naive and one CD8 memory plates were used. The study, taken as a whole, reports: Non-shared clonotypes were found to have lower generation probabilities than the clonotypes that were shared by all four of the sorted-subset donors.

This table comes from immunoSEQ multiplex PCR, and its TCRdb copy is limited to in-frame clones, with some not included. The data hold 2 million to 2.5 million clones, with under 95% observed a single time. Naive CD8 cells lacked CD45RO, underwent positive selection for CCR7 and left out terminally differentiated effector memory CD45RA+ cells. The study enrolled healthy HIV-negative adults without recent acute infections or vaccinations as donors. Germline lookup yields CDR1 SQVTM and CDR2 ANQGSEA. This CDR3 contains 14 residues. Sequencing was done on a sample of naive CD8+ T cells from PBMCs. The gene calls are TRBV29-1 and TRBJ2-5, with 8 bases that match TRBD1. TRBJ2-7 explains the end of the DNA better; the J call may be wrong. This sequence originates from a man aged 18-30 years in good health. Some clones in this sample may be carry-over from other donors' samples. CDR3 DNA: TGCAGCGTTGAAACACGGGACAGGTACCACGAGCAGTACTTC. Protein sequence: CSVETRDRYHEQYF.